Each of the 16 T cell receptor beta chains below was sequenced from the same sample in a study of CD8 T cells in ankylosing spondylitis. A single record per CDR3 protein comes from TCRdb applying MiXCR to the 5' RACE reads. The table has some 130,000 distinct CDR3 sequences, about an eighth seen once. The sample taken for sequencing was blood, either unsorted or a sorted T cell fraction (not recorded which). The receptor set was obtained from a female donor with ankylosing spondylitis or in good health (not recorded which).

This clonotype has more than one count but fewer than ten. The V and J genes are TRBV6-1 and TRBJ2-3; no definite D call. The CDR3 is made up of 16 amino acids. CDR1 MNHNS and CDR2 SASEGT come from the germline V gene. Trimming stripped 5 bases from V and 4 bases from J, with 19 bases between. CDR3 sequence (DNA): TGTGCCAGCAGTATGGTGGTGGGAAGAAGCTCAGATACGCAGTATTTT. Residues: CASSMVVGRSSDTQYF.

Of note for this clonotype: This likely comes from a read error, as the CDR3 has no conserved phenylalanine or tryptophan at its end. The chain is built from TRBV5-1 and TRBJ2-7; unclear D gene. The germline CDR1 and CDR2 sequences are SGHRS and YFSETQ. The CDR3 runs 13 residues. V lost 4 bases and J lost 3, with 11 bases in between. The CDR3 DNA reads TGCGCCAGCAGCGAATCGCCCCTCTACGAGCAGTACTTG. Encoded protein: CASSESPLYEQYL.

This clonotype was observed many times. CDR3 in amino acids: CASSEWLTGSTDTQYF. Here the CDR3 DNA reads TGTGCCAGCAGTGAATGGCTTACAGGGAGCACAGATACGCAGTATTTT. The chain employs TRBV25-1 and TRBJ2-3; tentative D call: TRBD1 (6 bases). The CDR3 loop spans 16 amino acids. CDR1 and CDR2 (germline): MGHDK, SYGVNS. The V and J ends lost 1 base and 0 bases respectively, with 11 bases between them.

This clonotype was detected many times. The chain joins TRBV10-3 to TRBJ2-1; 8 positions agree with TRBD2. The CDR3 consists of 16 residues. After removal of 2 bases from V and 5 bases from J, the junction contained 8 bases not matched to a gene. CDR1 is ENHRY and CDR2 is SYGVKD in the germline V gene. The CDR3 protein is CAISEPISGVDNEQFF. In nucleotides, the CDR3 is TGTGCCATCAGTGAGCCGATTAGCGGGGTCGACAATGAGCAGTTCTTC.

The chain employs TRBV20-1 and TRBJ1-6; D gene unclear. Between the trimmed V and J ends, which lost 1 base and 15 bases, there was a span of 10 bases. CDR3 length: 11 residues. CDR1 is DFQATT and CDR2 is SNEGSKA in the germline V gene (reference sequence). CDR3 sequence reads: CSARVDTFLHF. CDR3 DNA: TGCAGTGCTAGAGTAGACACCTTCCTCCACTTT.

This clonotype appeared a few times. The chain carries TRBV7-9 and TRBJ2-1; 7 positions agree with TRBD1. Trimming took 2 bases from V and 8 from J; bases not matched to a gene: 9. Germline V gene lookup returns CDR1 SEHNR and CDR2 FQNEAQ (reference sequence). The CDR3 length is 15 residues. In DNA, the CDR3 is TGTGCCAGCAGCTTATACGGGACAGCTGGGGATGAGCAGTTCTTC. Translation: CASSLYGTAGDEQFF.

There are a few counts of this clonotype. CDR3 bases: TGCAGTGCTAGCGGGAATTCCTACAATGAGCAGTTCTTC. Its protein is CSASGNSYNEQFF. This chain links TRBV20-1 with TRBJ2-1, with D tentatively TRBD2 (5 bases). Germline CDR1 is DFQATT and CDR2 is SNEGSKA (reference sequence). The CDR3 contains 13 residues. V dropped 3 bases and J dropped 1 base, with 7 bases sitting between them.

The genes are TRBV6-1 and TRBJ2-1; 7 positions agree with TRBD2. Germline V gives CDR1 MNHNS, CDR2 SASEGT. J was trimmed by 4 bases and V by 5 bases; bases with no gene match: 11. The CDR3 runs to 16 residues. In DNA, the CDR3 is TGTGCCAGCAGTCTAAGCGGGGATCCCAGTTACAATGAGCAGTTCTTC. Translated: CASSLSGDPSYNEQFF.

This clonotype has more than one count but fewer than ten. V and J are TRBV3-1 and TRBJ2-5; 16 bases are shared with TRBD2. There are 15 residues in the CDR3. CDR1 is LGHDT and CDR2 is YNNKEL in the germline V gene (reference sequence). After removal of 7 bases from V and 5 bases from J, the junction contained 4 bases not matched to a gene. The CDR3 here is CASTGTSGGDETQYF. For the CDR3, the DNA is TGTGCCAGCACCGGGACTAGCGGGGGGGACGAGACCCAGTACTTC.

This clonotype has a handful of counts. The chain employs TRBV20-1 and TRBJ2-5; 11 bases match TRBD1. V shed 4 bases, J shed 2 bases, and the junction held 6 bases outside the gene matches. The CDR3 is 15 residues long. The germline gives CDR1 DFQATT, CDR2 SNEGSKA (reference sequence). The CDR3 bases are TGCAGTGCTACCGCCGGGACAGGGGGACAAGAGACCCAGTACTTC. This translates into CSATAGTGGQETQYF.

The chain combines TRBV5-1 with TRBJ2-6, with D unclear. Trimming removed 3 bases at V and 0 bases at J, with 7 bases between. The germline gives CDR1 SGHRS, CDR2 YFSETQ. The CDR3 length is 15 residues. The CDR3 coding sequence is TGCGCCAGCAGCTCCGTGGGCTCTGGGGCCAACGTCCTGACTTTC. Its translation: CASSSVGSGANVLTF.

There are many counts of this clonotype. The J gene is TRBJ1-2, the V gene TRBV3-1; 9 bases match TRBD1. The CDR3 length is 15 residues. J lost 9 bases, V lost 1 base, and 9 bases had no gene match. Germline CDR1 reads LGHDT; CDR2 reads YNNKEL (reference sequence). CDR3 protein: CASSQASGQGVSYTF. The CDR3, as DNA: TGTGCCAGCAGCCAAGCGTCGGGACAGGGTGTGAGCTACACCTTC.

This clonotype was picked up many times. The chain is built from TRBV5-6 and TRBJ2-3; TRBD1 matches at 10 bases. The J segment lost 5 bases and the V segment lost 0 bases, leaving 3 bases of the junction unmatched. From germline, CDR1 is SGHDT and CDR2 YYEEEE. CDR3 length: 15 residues. CDR3 sequence: CASSLGGQGQDTQYF. CDR3 DNA: TGTGCCAGCAGCTTGGGGGGACAGGGGCAAGATACGCAGTATTTT.

Worth noting for this clonotype: The missing conserved phenylalanine or tryptophan at the end of this CDR3 makes a read error likely. The DNA is omitted, as the CDR3 cannot be located on it reliably, and the CDR3 follows TCRdb's listing. This CDR3 is CASLLGHASD. The rearrangement joins TRBV6-6 to TRBJ2-7; TRBD2 was called by the table and not checked on the DNA. Germline CDR1 MNHNY, CDR2 SVGAGI (reference sequence). The CDR3 sequence runs 10 residues, both termini included.

This clonotype was recorded many times. The chain is built from TRBV6-1 and TRBJ2-5; D might be TRBD2 (6 bases). The CDR3 has 14 amino acids. Germline CDR1 reads MNHNS; CDR2 reads SASEGT. Trimming removed 9 bases from V and 0 bases from J, with 14 bases in between. This chain's CDR3 is CASQYGGYQETQYF. CDR3 nucleotides: TGTGCCAGTCAATATGGGGGGTACCAAGAGACCCAGTACTTC.

The V gene is TRBV7-2, the J gene TRBJ2-3; D not resolved. The germline V gene encodes CDR1 SGHTA and CDR2 FQGNSA. V lost 5 bases to trimming and J lost 0 bases, with 6 bases between them. CDR3 length: 13 residues. The CDR3 sequence is CASSDRSTDTQYF. CDR3 nucleotides: TGTGCCAGCAGCGATCGCAGCACAGATACGCAGTATTTT. Combining the CDR3 with reference TRBV7-2 and TRBJ2-3 gives the whole variable domain GAGVSQSPSNKVTEKGKDVELRCDPISGHTALYWYRQSLGQGLEFLIYFQGNSAPDKSGLPSDRFSAERTGGSVSTLTIQRTQQEDSAVYLCASSDRSTDTQYFGPGTRLTVL.